The present T cell receptor beta chain was sequenced within a study of blood T cell repertoires in COVID-19. At the level of the study: T cells, B-cell-depleted T cells, or PBMCs supplied cDNA or gDNA.

Participant age was about 18 to 100 years, and participants resided in fewer than 30 US areas. Cohorts were based on clinical histories the participants reported. This clone has just one count. In the authors' methods: Amplified reference gene primers provided the basis for estimating nucleated cell counts. TCRdb's copy holds only in-frame clones and misses some; the assay was immunoSEQ multiplex PCR. V and J calls and clone size are those listed in that table; D and trimming were worked out from the DNA. The sample carries 190,000 or so clones, 87% recorded once. V was cut by 8 bases and J by 1 base, with 11 bases left in between. Germline V gene sequence: CDR1 SGHNT, CDR2 YENEEA. This CDR3 is built from 13 residues.

The specimen was PBMCs or T cells enriched from blood (not recorded which). This clonotype was obtained from a woman aged 25 to 45 who had recovered from COVID-19. The rearrangement joins TRBV11-3 to TRBJ1-1; a weak D match, TRBD1 (6 bases). DNA for the CDR3: TGTGCCAGCCAGGACAGCTCGAACACTGAAGCTTTCTTT. Residues: CASQDSSNTEAFF.